The present T cell receptor beta chain was sequenced within a study of tumor-infiltrating lymphocytes in primary liver carcinoma. Looking at the study overall: Enrolled patients were male and female, aged 30 to 69 years.

This clonotype appeared many times. Between roughly 17 and 31 mg of unsorted bulk tissue served as the source from which RNA and DNA were co-extracted. A constant-region primer served to make TCR beta cDNA from about 500 ng total RNA. ARM-PCR, slightly modified, supplied the TCR beta libraries through three nested multiplex PCR rounds. TCRdb reprocessed the multiplex PCR reads with MiXCR, giving one entry per CDR3 protein. This table holds about 70,000 distinct CDR3 sequences, nearly 70% found once. The TCR originated in a man aged 35-49 years with primary liver carcinoma and hepatitis B virus infection. Input material: liver tumor tissue from sampling region 4. This sample's subset: tumor region T4, right-lateral pole.

The CDR3 region is CASSLQGSHTGELFF. In nucleotides, the CDR3 is TGTGCCAGCAGCCTCCAGGGAAGCCACACCGGGGAGCTGTTTTTT. V gene TRBV7-9 combines with J gene TRBJ2-2; TRBD1 might be the D (5 bases). The CDR3 covers 15 residues. Germline V gene sequence: CDR1 SEHNR, CDR2 FQNEAQ (reference sequence). With 5 bases removed from V and 3 bases from J, the gap between germline ends came to 13 bases.